What follows is one T cell receptor beta chain and its context. Positively selected for CCR7, the CD45RO-negative cells used as naive CD8 cells excluded terminally differentiated effector memory CD45RA+ cells. The entry originates in a study of shared clonotypes between healthy human individuals. Each PCR replicate from the sorted subsets contained about 200 ng DNA, which is some 32,000 T cell genomes. Sequencing used immunoSEQ multiplex PCR; TCRdb keeps in-frame clones, though not all of them. The sample lists some 2.1 million clones, approximately 94% occurring once. V was pared by 5 bases and J by 4 bases, with 2 bases of the junction left unmatched. This CDR3 comprises 14 residues. Germline V gene sequence: CDR1 SGHRS, CDR2 YFSETQ.

Input material: naive CD8+ T cells sorted from blood. The chain carries TRBV5-1 and TRBJ2-1; 11 bases are a match to TRBD2. This sequence originates from a young man in good health. The CDR3 reads CASRLAGAYNEQFF. CDR3 sequence (DNA): TGCGCCAGCAGACTAGCGGGGGCTTACAATGAGCAGTTCTTC.